Described below is a single T cell receptor (beta chain) sequence and its context. Its antigen remains unidentified. These data originate in a study of blood T cells in healthy people across ages. The CDR3 loop spans 15 amino acids. Germline V gene lookup returns CDR1 SGHTA and CDR2 FQGNSA. Study conclusions and caveats: A greater number of naive CD4+ cells and higher diversity distinguished long-lived donors from aged donors. Expanded clonotype shifts may have been confounded, as the donors had an unknown CMV status.

The sample providers were healthy Caucasian people from Russia, aged roughly 6 to 100. A J-beta primer mix and a sample-barcoded 5' primer were used in a second PCR of roughly 7 to 12 cycles. Every cDNA molecule bore a tag from a template-switch adaptor containing 12 random nucleotides. TCRdb re-derived calls from the 5' RACE reads in MiXCR, one entry per CDR3 protein. Here the sample spans hundreds of thousands of distinct CDR3 sequences, about 51% being singletons. The material sequenced was blood. This TCR came from a woman aged 80 or older in good health. V is TRBV7-2 and J is TRBJ2-5; D is possibly TRBD1 (6 bases). The closer fit of TRBJ2-7 to the DNA end suggests the J call may be wrong. The CDR3 DNA is TGTGCCAGCAGCTACCAGACAGGTCTTTACTACGAGCAGTACTTC. This translates into CASSYQTGLYYEQYF.